What follows are 17 T cell receptor beta chains derived from one specimen sequenced in a study of spatial heterogeneity in lung cancer. Indicated time point: sample taken at primary tumor resection. Study results and limitations: The study found that expanded intratumoral alpha and beta TCR counts tracked tumor mutation counts.

Their antigens remain unidentified. TCRdb re-called the 5' RACE reads through MiXCR, storing one row per CDR3 protein. The top ten hold roughly 9.8% of the sample, which has about 6,800 distinct CDR3 sequences, roughly 13% seen once. The material was lung tumor tissue, obtained at surgery. These receptors all stem from a male donor with early-stage non-small cell lung cancer.

This clonotype ranks as medium-sized. The library was designed around alpha chains, so this beta chain is a stray read whose abundance carries little weight. The chain links TRBV19 to TRBJ1-5; D is unresolved. Germline lookup yields CDR1 LNHDA and CDR2 SQIVND (reference sequence). The length of the CDR3 is 13 residues. V lost 9 bases to trimming and J lost 2 bases, with 11 bases between them. The CDR3 DNA reads as TGTGCCAGCGATGTAGCGGGCAATCAGCCCCAGCATTTT. As protein: CASDVAGNQPQHF.

Worth noting for this clonotype: This beta chain is off target for a library built for alpha chains, so its abundance means little. This chain links TRBV2 with TRBJ1-2; the D gene is possibly TRBD1 (5 bases). The CDR3 is 18 amino acids. CDR1 and CDR2 from the germline V gene are SNHLY and FYNNEI. Deletions cut 3 bases from V and 3 bases from J, with 23 bases between. CDR3 coding DNA: TGTGCCAGCAGTGATAAAACCCACGGGACTCACGGTCACTATGGCTACACCTTC. Encoded protein: CASSDKTHGTHGHYGYTF.

In this sample, this clonotype turned up many times. Because this beta chain is a stray read in a library intended to capture alpha chains, its abundance should not be given much weight. CDR3 DNA: TGTGCCAGCAGTTCTAGTTCTGAAGCTTTCTTT. Protein: CASSSSSEAFF. The V and J genes are TRBV12-3 or TRBV12-4 and TRBJ1-1, with D uncertain. Trimming shortened V by 4 bases and J by 6 bases, and 6 bases separated the two germline ends. This CDR3 contains 11 residues.

Ten or more counts support this clonotype. Because this beta chain is a stray read in a library intended to capture alpha chains, its abundance should not be given much weight. The rearrangement uses TRBV29-1 and TRBJ2-1; D is possibly TRBD2 (5 bases). This CDR3 has 12 amino acids. Germline lookup yields CDR1 SQVTM and CDR2 ANQGSEA. The CDR3 sequence: CRIKSGYNEQFF. DNA for the CDR3: TGCAGAATTAAAAGCGGATACAATGAGCAGTTCTTC.

Many counts were recorded for this clonotype. This beta chain lies outside the target of a library built for alpha chains; its clone size means little. The J gene is TRBJ2-2, the V gene TRBV11-3, with D uncertain. Germline V gives CDR1 SGHNT, CDR2 YENEEA. This CDR3 is built from 15 residues. V was trimmed by 4 bases and J by 2 bases, leaving 11 bases between them. The DNA for the CDR3 is TGTGCCAGCAGCTCCGGTCCAGCCAACACCGGGGAGCTGTTTTTT. Encoded protein: CASSSGPANTGELFF.

Comments on this clonotype: A library prepared for alpha chains yielded this beta chain as an off-target read; its size is of little meaning. J is TRBJ1-5 and V is TRBV7-2; D call uncertain. Germline CDR1 is SGHTA and CDR2 is FQGNSA. Trimming left V 3 bases short and J 6 bases short, with 6 bases between. The CDR3 is 12 residues long. The CDR3 protein is CASSFNSQPQHF. CDR3 DNA sequence: TGTGCCAGCAGCTTTAACAGTCAGCCCCAGCATTTT. Variable domain in full (rest from reference TRBV7-2 and TRBJ1-5): GAGVSQSPSNKVTEKGKDVELRCDPISGHTALYWYRQSLGQGLEFLIYFQGNSAPDKSGLPSDRFSAERTGGSVSTLTIQRTQQEDSAVYLCASSFNSQPQHFGDGTRLSIL.

This clonotype came up many times. This beta chain is an unintended read in a library built for alpha chains; its size means little. The chain combines TRBV7-9 with TRBJ2-1, with D possibly being TRBD2 (6 bases). Germline loops: CDR1 SEHNR, CDR2 FQNEAQ (reference sequence). The CDR3 is 15 residues long. V was cut by 5 bases and J by 7 bases, with 18 bases left in between. The CDR3 here is CASSRVVLAKNEQFF. The DNA of the CDR3 is TGTGCCAGCAGCCGTGTCGTGCTAGCGAAGAATGAGCAGTTCTTC.

This clonotype was seen repeatedly, ten times or more. This beta chain is off target for a library built for alpha chains, so its abundance means little. The CDR3 here is CAISPQGAGGELFF. The CDR3 coding sequence is TGTGCCATCAGCCCCCAGGGGGCAGGCGGGGAGCTGTTTTTT. The J gene is TRBJ2-2, the V gene TRBV10-3, with 8 bases aligning to TRBD1. The CDR3 totals 14 residues. The germline V gene encodes CDR1 ENHRY and CDR2 SYGVKD. Germline trimming cut 6 bases from V and 7 bases from J; bases unmatched to any gene: 7.

This clonotype counts as large. Within a library made for alpha chains, this beta chain is off target, and its count is uninformative. V is TRBV27 and J is TRBJ1-2; 8 positions agree with TRBD1. Germline CDR1 is MNHEY and CDR2 is SMNVEV (reference sequence). The CDR3 length is 16 residues. Trimming at V came to 2 bases and at J to 7 bases, leaving 12 bases not matched to a gene. The CDR3 region has the DNA TGTGCCAGCAGTTTACTCCCCCTCGGACAGGGTGCTGGCTACACCTTC. This codes for CASSLLPLGQGAGYTF.

This clonotype was seen at least ten times. In a library made to pick up alpha chains, this beta chain is a stray read with a size that means little. V usage is TRBV27 and J usage is TRBJ1-6, with D perhaps matching TRBD1 (5 bases). CDR3 length: 16 amino acids. V was trimmed by 4 bases and J by 10 bases, leaving 20 bases between them. Germline CDR1 MNHEY, CDR2 SMNVEV (reference sequence). In DNA, the CDR3 is TGTGCCAGCAGTTCAGGACTACGCGATACAGGATCACCCCTCCACTTT. This codes for CASSSGLRDTGSPLHF.

A word on this clonotype: This beta chain is an unintended read in a library built for alpha chains; its size means little. The chain recombines TRBV5-1 with TRBJ1-1; D is undetermined. V lost 0 bases and J lost 0, with 12 bases in between. Germline CDR1 SGHRS, CDR2 YFSETQ. This CDR3 has 16 residues. The CDR3 protein is CASSLGRTTLNTEAFF. CDR3 DNA sequence: TGCGCCAGCAGCTTGGGCAGGACTACCCTGAACACTGAAGCTTTCTTT. Using reference TRBV5-1 and TRBJ1-1 for the parts outside the CDR3, the full variable domain is KAGVTQTPRYLIKTRGQQVTLSCSPISGHRSVSWYQQTPGQGLQFLFEYFSETQRNKGNFPGRFSGRQFSNSRSEMNVSTLELGDSALYLCASSLGRTTLNTEAFFGQGTRLTVV.

Concerning this clonotype itself: This beta chain is an unintended read in a library built for alpha chains; its size means little. The chain recombines TRBV12-3 or TRBV12-4 with TRBJ2-5, with D possibly matching TRBD1 (5 bases). The CDR3 is made up of 14 amino acids. V was pared by 1 base and J by 1 base, with 7 bases between. CDR3 loop: CASSLGQPQETQYF. The CDR3 DNA reads TGTGCCAGCAGTTTAGGACAGCCCCAAGAGACCCAGTACTTC.

By sample share, this clonotype is medium-sized. Since the library was made to target alpha chains, this beta chain is a stray read and its abundance is not meaningful. The rearrangement uses TRBV11-2 and TRBJ2-7; D unclear. Deletions cut 0 bases from V and 2 bases from J, with 8 bases between. This CDR3 region has 14 residues. Germline CDR1 SGHAT, CDR2 FQNNGV. DNA for the CDR3: TGTGCCAGCAGCTTAGATTATCAACCCTACGAGCAGTACTTC. Residues: CASSLDYQPYEQYF.

This clonotype was seen ten or more times. This beta chain appears as a stray read in a library generated for alpha chains; its size is not informative. This sequence joins TRBV12-3 or TRBV12-4 and TRBJ2-1; 8 nucleotides match TRBD2. There are 15 residues in the CDR3. Trimming removed 4 bases from V and 7 bases from J; junction bases left unmatched: 9. The CDR3: CASSYSGILINEQFF. The CDR3 DNA reads as TGTGCCAGCAGTTATAGCGGGATTCTCATTAATGAGCAGTTCTTC.

This clonotype was recorded at least ten times. Since the library was made to target alpha chains, this beta chain is a stray read and its abundance is not meaningful. This chain connects TRBV20-1 to TRBJ2-5; D may be TRBD1 or TRBD2 (5 bases each). The CDR3 runs 15 residues. The germline V and J ends were trimmed by 0 bases and 5 bases, with 16 bases remaining between them. Germline CDR1 reads DFQATT; CDR2 reads SNEGSKA (reference sequence). Here the CDR3 DNA reads TGCAGTGCTAGAGAAATGGGACGGGCTCAGGAGACCCAGTACTTC. It translates to CSAREMGRAQETQYF.

This clonotype was detected many times. This beta chain came through as a stray read in a library set up for alpha chains, and its size says little. CDR3: CSARLMTSGRSYEQYF. The CDR3 DNA follows: TGCAGTGCTAGACTAATGACTAGCGGGCGGTCCTACGAGCAGTACTTC. The chain employs TRBV20-1 and TRBJ2-7, with 10 bases lining up with TRBD2. V lost 2 bases, J lost 1 base, and 8 bases stayed unmatched. CDR3 length: 16 residues. CDR1 is DFQATT and CDR2 is SNEGSKA in the germline V gene (reference sequence).

This clonotype was seen a handful of times. For a library built for alpha chains, this beta chain is a stray read; little rests on its size. V and J are TRBV12-3 or TRBV12-4 and TRBJ2-1; D uncertain. CDR3 length: 12 residues. V gave up 5 bases and J gave up 10 bases, with 12 bases separating them. The CDR3 nucleotides are TGTGCCAGCAGTACCATCTCTCGGGAGCAGTTCTTC. Residues: CASSTISREQFF.